The rows below give T cell receptor beta chains drawn from one sample of a study of blood T cells in healthy people across ages. TCRdb re-analysed the 5' RACE reads in MiXCR, keeping a single row per CDR3 protein. The table lists about 1,600,000 distinct CDR3 sequences, approximately 40% of them singletons. Sequenced sample: blood. The origin of the receptors is a woman aged 18-29 years in good health. The CDR3 runs from the conserved cysteine through the conserved F or W. The D gene is left open where the match is weak. Where a row states a size, it is once, few, many or the class of an expanded clone; other rows omit it.

.	TRBJ1-5	TRBV10-1	.	CASSDQVGGNQPQHF	TGCGCCAGCAGTGACCAGGTGGGGGGAAATCAGCCCCAGCATTTT
.	TRBJ2-1	TRBV7-2	.	CASRLRYSPVKVNNEQFF	TGTGCCAGCAGGCTTCGGTATAGTCCGGTAAAGGTAAACAATGAGCAGTTCTTC
.	TRBJ2-5	TRBV5-1	.	CASSLEGPAQETQYF	TGCGCCAGCAGCTTGGAGGGACCGGCACAAGAGACCCAGTACTTC
.	TRBJ2-4	TRBV4-1	.	CASSSGGGDKNIQYF	TGCGCCAGCAGCTCAGGGGGGGGGGACAAAAACATTCAGTACTTC
TRBD2	TRBJ2-1	TRBV5-1	many	CASSLASSGNNEQFF	TGCGCCAGCAGCTTGGCTTCTAGCGGGAACAATGAGCAGTTCTTC
TRBD2	TRBJ2-1	TRBV20-1	.	CSPLRTSGEQFF	TGCAGTCCCCTCCGGACTAGCGGAGAGCAGTTCTTC
TRBD1	TRBJ1-2	TRBV27	.	CASSPAWGTVYGYTF	TGTGCCAGCAGTCCCGCGTGGGGGACAGTCTATGGCTACACCTTC
TRBD1	TRBJ1-5	TRBV7-2	few	CASSLRQGQQPQHF	TGTGCCAGCAGCTTACGACAGGGTCAACAGCCCCAGCATTTT
.	TRBJ2-5	TRBV2	few	CASSEWATTYNEQYF	TGTGCCAGCAGTGAATGGGCCACTACCTACAATGAGCAGTACTTC
TRBD1	TRBJ1-2	TRBV7-2	few	CASRLTGDPHGYTF	TGTGCCAGCAGGCTGACAGGGGACCCCCATGGCTACACCTTC
.	TRBJ2-3	TRBV20-1	many	CSALRGTDTQYF	TGCAGCGCCCTTAGAGGAACAGATACGCAGTATTTT
TRBD2	TRBJ2-3	TRBV20-1	few	CSANSAGDNTDTQYF	TGCAGTGCTAATTCGGCGGGAGACAACACAGATACGCAGTATTTT
.	TRBJ1-5	TRBV20-1	.	CSAREDGNQPQHF	TGCAGTGCCAGGGAGGATGGCAATCAGCCCCAGCATTTT
.	TRBJ1-5	TRBV2	few	CASSELVGNQPQHF	TGTGCCAGCAGTGAATTGGTGGGCAATCAGCCCCAGCATTTT
.	TRBJ2-7	TRBV6-6	.	CASSSGAAGRSHEQYF	TGTGCCAGCAGCTCAGGGGCAGCGGGGCGCTCCCACGAGCAGTACTTC
.	TRBJ2-2	TRBV28	.	CASSFGWENTGELFF	TGTGCCAGCAGTTTCGGGTGGGAGAACACCGGGGAGCTGTTTTTT
.	TRBJ2-5	TRBV11-2	.	CASSLYGYQIQETQYF	TGTGCCAGCAGCTTATATGGCTACCAAATACAAGAGACCCAGTACTTC
.	TRBJ1-5	TRBV27	.	CASSDLEGSQPQHF	TGTGCCAGCAGTGACTTAGAGGGAAGTCAGCCCCAGCATTTT
TRBD2	TRBJ2-7	TRBV20-1	few	CSAARPAGETYEQYF	TGCAGTGCTGCCCGCCCAGCGGGGGAGACCTACGAGCAGTACTTC
.	TRBJ2-7	TRBV6-2/TRBV6-3	.	CASSRLGPLRTYEQYF	TGTGCCAGCAGTCGACTAGGACCGTTGAGGACCTACGAGCAGTACTTC
.	TRBJ1-5	TRBV20-1	few	CSAVQGLQPQHF	TGCAGTGCGGTCCAGGGCCTGCAGCCCCAGCATTTT
TRBD1	TRBJ2-7	TRBV6-2/TRBV6-3	.	CASSAPGQGVYEQYF	TGTGCCAGCAGTGCCCCGGGACAGGGCGTCTACGAGCAGTACTTC
TRBD1	TRBJ1-1	TRBV12-3/TRBV12-4	.	CASSFPPDRGTEAFF	TGTGCCAGCAGTTTCCCTCCTGACAGGGGCACTGAAGCTTTCTTT
.	TRBJ1-1	TRBV20-1	.	CSARGVRSDTEAFF	TGCAGTGCTAGGGGGGTCCGGTCGGATACTGAAGCTTTCTTT
.	TRBJ1-1	TRBV20-1	once	CSASTGPQAFF	TGCAGTGCCTCGACAGGCCCGCAAGCTTTCTTT
.	TRBJ2-7	TRBV11-2	.	CASSLARGGLYEQYF	TGTGCCAGCAGCTTAGCCAGGGGAGGGTTATACGAGCAGTACTTC
.	TRBJ1-2	TRBV6-1	few	CASSEASGFYGYTF	TGTGCCAGCAGTGAAGCGTCCGGCTTCTATGGCTACACCTTC
.	TRBJ2-3	TRBV2	.	CASNGLSTDTQYF	TGTGCCAGCAATGGACTCAGCACAGATACGCAGTATTTT
.	TRBJ2-7	TRBV11-2	few	CASSLEQGGNYEQYF	TGTGCCAGCAGCTTAGAACAGGGAGGTAACTACGAGCAGTACTTC
.	TRBJ2-4	TRBV7-8	.	CASSSLSGVGEQYF	TGTGCCAGCAGCTCCTTGTCGGGCGTGGGTGAGCAGTACTTC
TRBD2	TRBJ2-1	TRBV7-2	.	CASSILAVDEQFF	TGTGCCAGCAGCATACTAGCGGTTGATGAGCAGTTCTTC
TRBD1	TRBJ1-5	TRBV6-1	.	CASSETGTDYYSNQPQHF	TGTGCCAGCAGTGAAACCGGGACAGATTACTATAGCAATCAGCCCCAGCATTTT
.	TRBJ2-7	TRBV27	few	CASSLTGLPNYEQYF	TGTGCCAGCAGCCTAACAGGGTTGCCCAACTACGAGCAGTACTTC
TRBD1	TRBJ1-1	TRBV29-1	few	CSVQGQGQIAFF	TGCAGCGTTCAGGGACAGGGGCAAATAGCTTTCTTT
TRBD2	TRBJ2-7	TRBV30	once	CAWMAGGPVTEQYF	TGTGCCTGGATGGCGGGAGGGCCCGTAACCGAGCAGTACTTC
.	TRBJ2-5	TRBV29-1	.	CSVGQDEQYF	TGCAGCGTTGGACAGGATGAGCAGTACTTC
.	TRBJ2-5	TRBV19	.	CASSIRKTPEETQYF	TGTGCCAGTAGTATCCGAAAGACACCTGAAGAGACCCAGTACTTC
.	TRBJ1-2	TRBV4-2	.	CASSHLGRTNYGYTF	TGTGCCAGCAGCCATCTGGGGAGGACGAACTATGGCTACACCTTC
TRBD2	TRBJ2-1	TRBV10-3	.	CAIPASGGGNEQFF	TGTGCCATCCCTGCAAGCGGGGGTGGCAATGAGCAGTTCTTC
TRBD2	TRBJ2-7	TRBV7-8	.	CASSLVGTSGEQYF	TGTGCCAGCAGCTTAGTAGGCACTAGCGGAGAGCAGTACTTC
TRBD1	TRBJ2-1	TRBV29-1	many	CSVRGTGTYNEQFF	TGCAGCGTTCGCGGGACAGGAACCTACAATGAGCAGTTCTTC
.	TRBJ1-2	TRBV15	few	CATSRGPDYGYTF	TGTGCCACCAGCAGAGGGCCGGACTATGGCTACACCTTC